The 20 T cell receptor beta chains presented below share a single source sample, sequenced in a study of cytomegalovirus exposure and HLA in healthy donors. This table comes from immunoSEQ multiplex PCR, and its TCRdb copy is limited to in-frame clones, with some not included. The sample includes about 110,000 clones, roughly 84% of them seen just once. The specimen was PBMCs. Every receptor here comes from a young woman in good health and CMV-seronegative.

The rearrangement uses TRBV5-1 and TRBJ2-7; D is possibly TRBD2 (6 bases). The CDR3 contains 14 residues. From germline, CDR1 is SGHRS and CDR2 YFSETQ. V lost 2 bases and J lost 6, with 15 bases in between. The CDR3: CASSFAGTPSEQYF. The CDR3 DNA reads as TGCGCCAGCAGCTTTGCGGGGACCCCAAGCGAGCAGTACTTC.

The rearrangement joins TRBV19 to TRBJ1-6, with TRBD1 identical over 8 bases. The CDR3 consists of 17 residues. Germline CDR1 LNHDA, CDR2 SQIVND (reference sequence). V was pared by 3 bases and J by 7 bases, with 11 bases of the junction left unmatched. The CDR3 DNA sequence: TGTGCCAGTAGTATGAGCTGGACAGGGATTCGGAATTCACCCCTCCACTTT. Amino acids: CASSMSWTGIRNSPLHF.

The V call is TRBV9, the J call TRBJ1-1; 9 positions match TRBD1. The J segment lost 4 bases and the V segment lost 3 bases, leaving 7 bases of the junction unmatched. This CDR3 has 15 residues. Germline lookup yields CDR1 SGDLS and CDR2 YYNGEE. Here the CDR3 reads CASSGKTGGTTEAFF. The CDR3 DNA sequence: TGTGCCAGCAGCGGAAAGACAGGGGGGACCACTGAAGCTTTCTTT.

The chain joins TRBV12-5 to TRBJ2-3; 11 nucleotides line up with TRBD2. CDR1 and CDR2 (germline): LGHNT, FRNRAP. J gave up 5 bases and V 3 bases, and 7 bases lay outside the gene matches. CDR3 length equals 16 residues. The CDR3, as DNA: TGTGCTAGTGGTTTCCGGCTAGCGGGGGGTGGAGATACGCAGTATTTT. Translated, it gives CASGFRLAGGGDTQYF.

CDR3 in DNA: TGTGCCAGTAAGGGTCCGGGACAGGGGGGTTTTGATCAGCCCCAGCATTTT. Amino acids: CASKGPGQGGFDQPQHF. This rearrangement joins TRBV19 to TRBJ1-5; the match to TRBD1 covers 11 bases. Trimming cost V 7 bases and J 5 bases; bases outside gene matches: 13. Germline V gene data show CDR1 as LNHDA and CDR2 as SQIVND (reference sequence). There are 17 residues in the CDR3.

The chain employs TRBV5-4 and TRBJ2-1, with 10 bases matching TRBD2. Germline V gene data show CDR1 as SGHNT and CDR2 as YYREEE (reference sequence). Germline trimming cut 1 base from V and 2 bases from J; bases unmatched to any gene: 3. This CDR3 is built from 16 residues. CDR3 DNA sequence: TGTGCCAGCAGCTTGTCTAGCGGGGGTACCTACAATGAGCAGTTCTTC. Amino acid sequence: CASSLSSGGTYNEQFF.

V and J are TRBV27 and TRBJ2-3; D is uncertain. V shed 5 bases and J shed 6 bases, with 9 bases lying between them. Germline V gene lookup returns CDR1 MNHEY and CDR2 SMNVEV (reference sequence). The CDR3 loop spans 12 amino acids. The CDR3 spells CASSGRWDTQYF. The CDR3 nucleotides read TGTGCCAGCAGTGGCCGCTGGGATACGCAGTATTTT.

The chain employs TRBV4-1 and TRBJ2-2; D is possibly TRBD2 (7 bases). This CDR3 is built from 18 residues. Trimming shortened V by 3 bases and J by 5 bases, and 22 bases separated the two germline ends. Germline lookup yields CDR1 MGHRA and CDR2 YSYEKL. The CDR3 is CASSQPRWGGADTGELFF. The CDR3 bases are TGCGCCAGCAGCCAGCCCAGGTGGGGGGGGGCCGATACCGGGGAGCTGTTTTTT.

The V gene is TRBV30, the J gene TRBJ2-5, with 9 bases matching TRBD1. This CDR3 has 16 residues. The V and J ends lost 4 bases and 6 bases, in that order; junction bases with no gene match: 15. CDR1 and CDR2 from the germline V gene are GTSNPN and SVGIG (reference sequence). CDR3 sequence: CAWMKSGTGSWKTQYF. The CDR3 region has the DNA TGTGCCTGGATGAAGTCCGGGACAGGGAGTTGGAAGACCCAGTACTTC.

J is TRBJ2-7 and V is TRBV4-1, with D tentatively TRBD1 (7 bases). V gave up 1 base and J gave up 2 bases, with 15 bases separating them. Germline V gene sequence: CDR1 MGHRA, CDR2 YSYEKL. The CDR3 is 16 residues long. In nucleotides, the CDR3 is TGCGCCAGCAGCCAAGGTGCTCAGGGGGGAACCTACGAGCAGTACTTC. Amino acid sequence: CASSQGAQGGTYEQYF.

This clone turned up a few times. The chain carries TRBV6-1 and TRBJ2-3, with D tentatively TRBD1 (7 bases). V gave up 0 bases and J gave up 4 bases, with 11 bases separating them. CDR1 MNHNS and CDR2 SASEGT come from the germline V gene. This CDR3 has 15 amino acids. The CDR3 loop reads CASSEAQGGADTQYF. DNA of the CDR3: TGTGCCAGCAGTGAAGCGCAGGGGGGTGCAGATACGCAGTATTTT.

This clone was picked up one time. The CDR3 loop reads CASSLQENTEAFF. The CDR3 coding sequence is TGTGCCAGCAGTCTACAGGAGAACACTGAAGCTTTCTTT. The chain has TRBV6-5 and TRBJ1-1; maybe TRBD1 (5 bases). Per the germline V gene, CDR1 is MNHEY and CDR2 is SVGAGI. Deletions cut 5 bases from V and 1 base from J, with 8 bases between. The CDR3 is 13 amino acids.

The gene calls are TRBV13 and TRBJ1-4; unclear D gene. The CDR3 has 15 residues. With 3 bases removed from V and 5 bases from J, the gap between germline ends came to 13 bases. CDR1 and CDR2 (germline): PRHDT, FYEKMQ (reference sequence). Written as DNA, the CDR3 is TGTGCCAGCAGCTTGATGAGCGGAGTGAATGAAAAACTGTTTTTT. Its translation is CASSLMSGVNEKLFF. Variable domain in full (rest from reference TRBV13 and TRBJ1-4): AAGVIQSPRHLIKEKRETATLKCYPIPRHDTVYWYQQGPGQDPQFLISFYEKMQSDKGSIPDRFSAQQFSDYHSELNMSSLELGDSALYFCASSLMSGVNEKLFFGSGTQLSVL.

V gene TRBV27 combines with J gene TRBJ1-2; 7 bases are shared with TRBD1. This CDR3 spans 15 amino acids. Germline CDR1 reads MNHEY; CDR2 reads SMNVEV (reference sequence). V was pared by 5 bases and J by 4 bases, with 10 bases of the junction left unmatched. The CDR3 nucleotides read TGTGCCAGCAGTCCCCGTGGAGGGGGCGGCTATGGCTACACCTTC. Residues: CASSPRGGGGYGYTF.

The chain joins TRBV4-1 to TRBJ2-3; possibly TRBD2 for D (6 bases). The V gene's germline CDR1 is MGHRA and CDR2 YSYEKL. The CDR3 covers 14 residues. V lost 3 bases, J lost 6 bases, and 13 bases lay in between. CDR3 sequence (DNA): TGCGCCAGCAGCCAGGAGGGGCTAGGGGATACGCAGTATTTT. Its translation is CASSQEGLGDTQYF.

This sequence joins TRBV4-1 and TRBJ1-5; 7 nucleotides align to TRBD1. Germline CDR1 is MGHRA and CDR2 is YSYEKL. J lost 1 base, V lost 4 bases, and 13 bases had no gene match. This CDR3 is built from 18 residues. CDR3 protein: CASSRTLTGPGSNQPQHF. The CDR3, as DNA: TGCGCCAGCAGCCGAACCTTGACAGGGCCGGGGAGCAATCAGCCCCAGCATTTT.

This clone has a single count. The chain is built from TRBV15 and TRBJ1-1; perhaps TRBD1 as D (6 bases). The CDR3 length is 15 residues. Germline CDR1 and CDR2: LNHNV and YYDKDF (reference sequence). V lost 2 bases to trimming and J lost 1 base, with 11 bases between them. This CDR3 is CATSRTGSPNTEAFF. The CDR3 region has the DNA TGTGCCACCAGCAGAACAGGGAGCCCGAACACTGAAGCTTTCTTT. The complete variable domain, with remaining parts taken from reference TRBV15 and TRBJ1-1, reads DAMVIQNPRYQVTQFGKPVTLSCSQTLNHNVMYWYQQKSSQAPKLLFHYYDKDFNNEADTPDNFQSRRPNTSFCFLDIRSPGLGDTAMYLCATSRTGSPNTEAFFGQGTRLTVV.

The chain combines TRBV27 with TRBJ1-1, with D possibly being TRBD1 (6 bases). V lost 7 bases to trimming and J lost 0 bases, with 12 bases between them. The germline gives CDR1 MNHEY, CDR2 SMNVEV (reference sequence). The CDR3 is 14 residues long. The CDR3 nucleotides are TGTGCCAGCACCCCAGGGGTGTTGAACACTGAAGCTTTCTTT. This codes for CASTPGVLNTEAFF.

The V and J genes are TRBV4-1 and TRBJ1-2, with D perhaps matching TRBD1 (5 bases). The CDR3 has 14 amino acids. The V gene lost 3 bases and the J gene lost 6 bases, with 14 bases spanning the gap. Per the germline V gene, CDR1 is MGHRA and CDR2 is YSYEKL. CDR3 sequence reads: CASSQRGTADGYTF. CDR3 DNA: TGCGCCAGCAGCCAGCGAGGGACTGCCGATGGCTACACCTTC.

The chain uses TRBV6-6 and TRBJ2-2; 9 positions match TRBD1. V gave up 7 bases and J gave up 4 bases; unmatched junction bases: 10. Germline CDR1 and CDR2: MNHNY and SVGAGI (reference sequence). The CDR3 runs 16 residues. CDR3 protein: CASTIGQGRSTGELFF. The DNA for the CDR3 is TGTGCCAGCACCATAGGACAGGGGCGAAGCACCGGGGAGCTGTTTTTT.